These T cell receptor beta chains were read from a single sample in a study of blood T cell repertoires in COVID-19. TCRdb's copy holds only in-frame clones and misses some; the assay was immunoSEQ multiplex PCR. The sample carries some 200,000 clones, roughly 79% recorded once. Sequenced: peripheral blood. The receptors derive from a middle-aged woman with COVID-19, enrolled during active disease. The CDR3 runs from the conserved cysteine through the conserved F or W. The order of the fields is J gene, clone size, V gene, CDR3 protein. Clone size appears in some rows only: once, few, many, or a class for an expanded clone.

J gene: TRBJ1-1; clone size: -; V gene: TRBV6-1; CDR3 protein: CASSEANRGARTEAFF
J gene: TRBJ2-1; clone size: -; V gene: TRBV7-3; CDR3 protein: CASSLRTGSSYNEQFF
J gene: TRBJ2-2; clone size: -; V gene: TRBV6-4; CDR3 protein: CASSPQQGSNYGTGELFF
J gene: TRBJ1-1; clone size: few; V gene: TRBV7-9; CDR3 protein: CASSLKGDTEAFF
J gene: TRBJ2-7; clone size: once; V gene: TRBV5-1; CDR3 protein: CASSLAGYGLEQYF
J gene: TRBJ2-6; clone size: -; V gene: TRBV5-1; CDR3 protein: CASTEGGGPGANVLTF
J gene: TRBJ1-3; clone size: -; V gene: TRBV18; CDR3 protein: CASSPSQLTGTSSGNTIYF
J gene: TRBJ2-2; clone size: few; V gene: TRBV21-1; CDR3 protein: CASSTKPEGRVWTSGGANTGELFF
J gene: TRBJ1-2; clone size: -; V gene: TRBV6-5; CDR3 protein: CASRSPVGGYTF
J gene: TRBJ2-7; clone size: -; V gene: TRBV7-8; CDR3 protein: CASSQDRGDEQYF
J gene: TRBJ1-5; clone size: -; V gene: TRBV6-6; CDR3 protein: CASSFQGYSNQPQHF
J gene: TRBJ1-2; clone size: -; V gene: TRBV27; CDR3 protein: CASSFTGGGYTF
J gene: TRBJ2-2; clone size: -; V gene: TRBV28; CDR3 protein: CASRKLAGVRLFF
J gene: TRBJ1-2; clone size: -; V gene: TRBV5-5; CDR3 protein: CASRLGGTVFYGYTF
J gene: TRBJ2-7; clone size: -; V gene: TRBV6-2/TRBV6-3; CDR3 protein: CASSYSFQGPHSDYSYEQYF
J gene: TRBJ1-2; clone size: -; V gene: TRBV14; CDR3 protein: CASSQDSTKTASYGYTF
J gene: TRBJ1-5; clone size: -; V gene: TRBV3-1/TRBV3-2; CDR3 protein: CASSQTATGSQPQHF
J gene: TRBJ1-1; clone size: -; V gene: TRBV19; CDR3 protein: CASRYLDGKAFF
J gene: TRBJ2-2; clone size: once; V gene: TRBV9; CDR3 protein: CASSARDLNTGELFF
J gene: TRBJ1-2; clone size: -; V gene: TRBV6-5; CDR3 protein: CASNYGGEYGYTF
J gene: TRBJ1-2; clone size: -; V gene: TRBV15; CDR3 protein: CATSRKAGTAARGYGYTF
J gene: TRBJ2-3; clone size: -; V gene: TRBV6-5; CDR3 protein: CASSYSPSTDTQYF
J gene: TRBJ2-7; clone size: -; V gene: TRBV3-1/TRBV3-2; CDR3 protein: CASSPGTTYEQYF
J gene: TRBJ1-5; clone size: -; V gene: TRBV2; CDR3 protein: CASSGGGDQPQHF
J gene: TRBJ1-5; clone size: -; V gene: TRBV11-2; CDR3 protein: CASSLTDSNQPQHF
J gene: TRBJ2-3; clone size: -; V gene: TRBV19; CDR3 protein: CASRTGASLDTQYF
J gene: TRBJ2-1; clone size: few; V gene: TRBV28; CDR3 protein: CASRTSTGPSYNEQFF
J gene: TRBJ2-1; clone size: once; V gene: TRBV19; CDR3 protein: CASSIERGPSEQFF
J gene: TRBJ2-1; clone size: few; V gene: TRBV19; CDR3 protein: CASSTGLGYNEQFF
J gene: TRBJ2-2; clone size: once; V gene: TRBV19; CDR3 protein: CASSPTDSTGELFF
J gene: TRBJ1-5; clone size: -; V gene: TRBV4-2; CDR3 protein: CASSQTGREQPQHF
J gene: TRBJ2-2; clone size: -; V gene: TRBV6-5; CDR3 protein: CASSPQGYTGELFF